Presented here are 8 T cell receptor beta chains from one specimen sequenced in a study of post-analysis software for immune sequencing data. Unique molecular identifiers featured in each of the TCR beta cDNA libraries. TCRdb itself ran the PCR reads through MiXCR, one entry per CDR3 protein. The sample contains 150,000 or so distinct CDR3 sequences, around 36% of which appear only once. Specimen: blood, collected after autologous hematopoietic stem cell transplantation. The receptor source for this set is a girl under 18 with multiple sclerosis.

The sample holds a few counts of this clonotype. This chain joins TRBV20-1 and TRBJ2-7, with D possibly being TRBD2 (6 bases). The CDR3 covers 13 residues. The germline V gene encodes CDR1 DFQATT and CDR2 SNEGSKA (reference sequence). V was trimmed by 1 base and J by 4 bases, leaving 11 bases between them. The CDR3 DNA reads TGCAGTGCTAGAGCTCGGGACTCTTACGAGCAGTACTTC. This translates into CSARARDSYEQYF.

In this sample, this clonotype turned up a few times. The chain has TRBV7-9 and TRBJ1-1, with no clear D. This CDR3 comprises 14 residues. The germline V gene encodes CDR1 SEHNR and CDR2 FQNEAQ (reference sequence). V was clipped by 1 base and J by 3 bases, with 9 bases between them. The CDR3: CASSLVRPYTEAFF. DNA of the CDR3: TGTGCCAGCAGCTTAGTCCGACCTTACACTGAAGCTTTCTTT.

The J gene is TRBJ2-3, the V gene TRBV7-8; D might be TRBD1 or TRBD2, each matching 5 bases. CDR1 is SGHVS, CDR2 FQNEAQ, per germline. V shed 4 bases and J shed 8 bases, with 25 bases lying between them. The CDR3 runs 17 residues. The CDR3 coding sequence is TGTGCCAGCAGCTCTCTAGGGACCGTCCCCGCGCCTGGTACGCAGTATTTT. Protein sequence: CASSSLGTVPAPGTQYF. Looking up the rest from reference TRBV7-8 and TRBJ2-3 gives the full variable domain: GAGVSQSPRYKVAKRGQDVALRCDPISGHVSLFWYQQALGQGPEFLTYFQNEAQLDKSGLPSDRFFAERPEGSVSTLKIQRTQQEDSAVYLCASSSLGTVPAPGTQYFGPGTRLTVL.

The gene calls are TRBV25-1 and TRBJ2-1, with 14 bases lining up with TRBD2. Germline loops: CDR1 MGHDK, CDR2 SYGVNS. J was trimmed by 12 bases and V by 4 bases; bases with no gene match: 8. CDR3 size: 15 residues. This chain's CDR3 is CASSGWGLAGDVQFF. The CDR3, as DNA: TGTGCCAGCAGTGGCTGGGGACTAGCGGGAGACGTGCAGTTCTTC.

The chain couples TRBV7-9 to TRBJ1-2, with 9 bases aligning to TRBD1. With V trimmed by 5 bases and J by 6 bases, 19 bases remained unmatched. The CDR3 sequence is 18 residues long. Germline V lookup: CDR1 SEHNR, CDR2 FQNEAQ (reference sequence). The CDR3 loop reads CASSITQRLGQGYNGYTF. CDR3 DNA: TGTGCCAGCAGCATCACACAGAGGCTGGGACAGGGTTATAATGGCTACACCTTC.

This clonotype was observed many times. This rearrangement joins TRBV29-1 to TRBJ1-2; D call uncertain. This CDR3 contains 12 residues. Trimming shortened V by 6 bases and J by 8 bases, and 16 bases separated the two germline ends. CDR1 is SQVTM and CDR2 is ANQGSEA in the germline V gene. DNA for the CDR3: TGCAGCGTGCCCGCCAGGCCGGGGGGCTACACCTTC. Its translation: CSVPARPGGYTF.

The chain is built from TRBV6-1 and TRBJ2-3, with a weak D call TRBD1 (5 bases). The V gene's germline CDR1 is MNHNS and CDR2 SASEGT. V lost 7 bases and J lost 4, with 12 bases in between. CDR3 size: 13 residues. CDR3 DNA: TGTGCCAGCAAGGACAAGCCCCCAGATACGCAGTATTTT. It encodes CASKDKPPDTQYF.

In its sample, this clonotype was seen once. This chain connects TRBV7-9 to TRBJ2-7, with D tentatively TRBD1 (5 bases). The CDR3 extends over 16 amino acids. Germline assignment: CDR1 SEHNR and CDR2 FQNEAQ (reference sequence). With 3 bases removed from V and 2 bases from J, the gap between germline ends came to 17 bases. This chain's CDR3 is CASSLTDLGSAYEQYF. The CDR3 nucleotides read TGTGCCAGCAGCTTGACAGATTTGGGATCGGCCTACGAGCAGTACTTC.